The TCR beta chain under discussion was sequenced for a study of blood T cell repertoires in COVID-19. About the study: Sample material is recorded as cDNA or gDNA derived from T cells, B-cell-depleted T cells, or PBMCs.

Germline V gene data show CDR1 as GTSNPN and CDR2 as SVGIG (reference sequence). Trimming took off 2 bases at V and 8 bases at J, with 9 bases between the two ends. The CDR3 has 12 residues. Per the original methods: Using reference gene primer amplification, nucleated cell counts were estimated. Profiling relied on immunoSEQ multiplex PCR, and the TCRdb table lists in-frame clones only, not all of them. V and J calls and clone size are given by that table; D and trimming were obtained from the DNA. The sample has under 140,000 clones, approximately 70% seen once. This chain connects TRBV30 to TRBJ1-4; D gene ambiguous. Sequencing was performed on peripheral blood. The TCR was taken from a woman aged 55-70 years with acute or convalescent COVID-19. The CDR3 nucleotides read TGTGCCTGGAGTTTCGGGAGGGAAAAACTGTTTTTT. Encoded protein: CAWSFGREKLFF.